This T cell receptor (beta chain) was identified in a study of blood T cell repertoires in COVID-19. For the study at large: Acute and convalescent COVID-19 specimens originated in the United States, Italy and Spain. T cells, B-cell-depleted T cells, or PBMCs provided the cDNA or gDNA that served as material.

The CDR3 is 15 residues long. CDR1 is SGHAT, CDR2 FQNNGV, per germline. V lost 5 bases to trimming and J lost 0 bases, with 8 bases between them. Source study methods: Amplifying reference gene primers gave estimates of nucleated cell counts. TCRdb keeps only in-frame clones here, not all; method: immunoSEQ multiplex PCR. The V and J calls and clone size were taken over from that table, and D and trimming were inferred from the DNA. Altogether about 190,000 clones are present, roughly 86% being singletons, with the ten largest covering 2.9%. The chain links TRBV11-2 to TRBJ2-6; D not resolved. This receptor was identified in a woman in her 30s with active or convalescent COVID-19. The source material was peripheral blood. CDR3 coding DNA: TGTGCCAGCAGCCCCCCAGGCTCTGGGGCCAACGTCCTGACTTTC. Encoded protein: CASSPPGSGANVLTF.